The source of this T cell receptor (beta chain) is a study of CD8+ T cells in alopecia areata. Germline CDR1 reads SGHDN; CDR2 reads FVKESK. The J segment lost 4 bases and the V segment lost 1 base, leaving 7 bases of the junction unmatched. The CDR3 contains 15 residues. Documented treatment: oral pan-JAK inhibitor, 5-10 mg twice daily. cDNA prepared by RNA extraction and subsequent reverse transcription served as the template for sequencing. TCRdb keeps only in-frame clones here, not all; method: immunoSEQ multiplex PCR. The repertoire holds over 90,000 clones, over 75% seen once, with around 10% in the top ten.

This sample comprised CD8+ T cells sorted from blood, obtained at roughly week 30, from a patient treated with tofacitinib. The V and J genes are TRBV14 and TRBJ2-7; 7 nucleotides agree with TRBD1. The source of this sequence is a human donor with alopecia areata. For the CDR3, the DNA is TGTGCCAGCAGCCAAGTTGGACAGGTGGGATACGAGCAGTACTTC. It is translated as CASSQVGQVGYEQYF.